The rows below give T cell receptor beta chains drawn from one sample of a study of T cell changes during pregnancy in multiple sclerosis. The repertoire was sequenced with immunoSEQ multiplex PCR; TCRdb's copy has only in-frame clones and lacks some. The repertoire holds tens of thousands of clones, with about 91% as singletons. The sequencing here drew on peripheral blood, taken before pregnancy. All receptors come from a female donor with multiple sclerosis, enrolled in a pregnancy study. Both conserved end residues are part of each CDR3.

V: TRBV18
J: TRBJ1-1
CDR3: CASSRDRGTEAFF

V: TRBV15
J: TRBJ1-5
CDR3: CATSSRQGRVGQPQHF

V: TRBV5-4
J: TRBJ2-3
CDR3: CASSLARRGGDTQYF

V: TRBV19
J: TRBJ2-6
CDR3: CASSAQGLGRVGANVLTF

V: TRBV14
J: TRBJ2-2
CDR3: CASSRITGFRTGELFF

V: TRBV6-5
J: TRBJ1-1
CDR3: CASAKEGIGTEAFF

V: TRBV25-1
J: TRBJ1-2
CDR3: CASSESPAGTANYGYTF

V: TRBV4-2
J: TRBJ2-6
CDR3: CASSPLSLSGANVLTF

V: TRBV5-1
J: TRBJ2-1
CDR3: CASSLLTSGGGSYNEQFF

V: TRBV19
J: TRBJ2-7
CDR3: CASSSSIGGRRSSYEQYF

V: TRBV19
J: TRBJ2-5
CDR3: CASRQGETQYF

V: TRBV9
J: TRBJ1-2
CDR3: CASSVASGGGYGYTF

V: TRBV10-3
J: TRBJ2-7
CDR3: CAISEVQGTTYEQYF

V: TRBV5-8
J: TRBJ2-1
CDR3: CASSLPPAGLHNEQFF

V: TRBV13
J: TRBJ2-7
CDR3: CASSPYRDREQYF

V: TRBV7-2
J: TRBJ1-1
CDR3: CASSLVSVGRNTEAFF

V: TRBV11-3
J: TRBJ2-3
CDR3: CASSLLGGTDQYF

V: TRBV14
J: TRBJ1-3
CDR3: CASSQGSGNTIYF

V: TRBV2
J: TRBJ2-2
CDR3: CASKTDLGSGGSGELFF

V: TRBV4-2
J: TRBJ1-5
CDR3: CASSQARDRGGQPQHF

V: TRBV2
J: TRBJ1-4
CDR3: CASSRQGYTNEKLFF

V: TRBV19
J: TRBJ1-6
CDR3: CASRGQGFTSPLHF

V: TRBV9
J: TRBJ2-2
CDR3: CASSAFRGELFF

V: TRBV9
J: TRBJ2-2
CDR3: CASSVGTSGREGELFF

V: TRBV5-8
J: TRBJ1-5
CDR3: CASSRALAGNQPQHF

V: TRBV9
J: TRBJ1-1
CDR3: CASSVDEGNTEAFF

V: TRBV4-1
J: TRBJ1-2
CDR3: CASSPVSSPGGYTF

V: TRBV9
J: TRBJ2-4
CDR3: CASSKDPGQGGKNIQYF

V: TRBV4-1
J: TRBJ1-6
CDR3: CASSPDRTVKSPLHF

V: TRBV6-6
J: TRBJ1-2
CDR3: CAATTGERFGYTF

V: TRBV5-6
J: TRBJ1-4
CDR3: CASSSDRGQTVELFF

V: TRBV6-4
J: TRBJ2-1
CDR3: CASSDGGAEYNEQFF

V: TRBV5-1
J: TRBJ2-3
CDR3: CASSPGAGTSTDTQYF

V: TRBV6-5
J: TRBJ2-2
CDR3: CASRPDRVPGELFF

V: TRBV18
J: TRBJ1-2
CDR3: CASSPQGTNYGYTF

V: TRBV11-3
J: TRBJ2-3
CDR3: CASSLGGGRDTQYF

V: TRBV9
J: TRBJ1-1
CDR3: CASSVDVGPLTTEAFF

V: TRBV2
J: TRBJ2-1
CDR3: CASSGGAGGEDEQFF

V: TRBV10-3
J: TRBJ2-7
CDR3: CAIRSSGSYEQYF

V: TRBV7-9
J: TRBJ1-1
CDR3: CASSLKSASGEAFF

V: TRBV4-1
J: TRBJ2-4
CDR3: CASSQDQGGGGAKNIQYF

V: TRBV7-9
J: TRBJ2-1
CDR3: CASSSEGATYNEQFF

V: TRBV6-6
J: TRBJ1-6
CDR3: CASSYGGTGNSPLHF

V: TRBV13
J: TRBJ1-6
CDR3: CASSLKAGESPLHF

V: TRBV5-1
J: TRBJ1-2
CDR3: CASTTGTGNYGYTF